A single sample gave rise to the 11 T cell receptor beta chains below, sequenced in a study of memory CD4+ T cells and cytomegalovirus serostatus. Data came from immunoSEQ multiplex PCR; TCRdb stores just in-frame clones and leaves some out. The sample has under 55,000 clones; over 60% are singletons. The sort gate was single viable CD3+CD4+CD8-CD45RO+ cells for memory CD4+ T cells. Sequenced input: memory CD4+ T cells from blood. Receptors originate from an adult in good health and CMV-seropositive.

The chain combines TRBV5-1 with TRBJ1-1; perhaps TRBD1 as D (6 bases). The germline gives CDR1 SGHRS, CDR2 YFSETQ. The CDR3 has 15 residues. V shed 0 bases and J shed 4 bases, with 13 bases lying between them. The CDR3 sequence: CASSLDGGSGTEAFF. The CDR3 DNA reads TGCGCCAGCAGCTTGGATGGGGGCAGTGGCACTGAAGCTTTCTTT.

The chain joins TRBV6-5 to TRBJ1-2; maybe TRBD1 (5 bases). The germline V and J ends were trimmed by 5 bases and 7 bases, with 20 bases remaining between them. Germline V CDR1 and CDR2: MNHEY, SVGAGI. This CDR3 region has 15 residues. CDR3 bases: TGTGCCAGCAGTCCCCGCGGGGGTGACCGGCCTGGCTACACCTTC. Translating it yields CASSPRGGDRPGYTF.

This clone was seen more than once but under ten times. The chain recombines TRBV7-2 with TRBJ1-1, with D perhaps TRBD1 (5 bases). V lost 2 bases and J lost 0, with 19 bases in between. Germline CDR1 SGHTA, CDR2 FQGNSA. CDR3 length: 18 residues. CDR3 sequence: CASSLRSGTGRLNTEAFF. CDR3 DNA: TGTGCCAGCAGCTTAAGGTCTGGAACAGGTAGACTGAACACTGAAGCTTTCTTT.

The chain joins TRBV7-9 to TRBJ2-3; 8 positions match TRBD1. The CDR3 spans 14 residues. V lost 1 base, J lost 4 bases, and 1 base stayed unmatched. CDR1 is SEHNR, CDR2 FQNEAQ, per germline (reference sequence). Here the CDR3 reads CASSLETGADTQYF. The CDR3 bases are TGTGCCAGCAGCTTAGAGACAGGGGCAGATACGCAGTATTTT.

This chain links TRBV30 with TRBJ1-2; TRBD1 matches 9 bases. The germline V gene has CDR1 GTSNPN and CDR2 SVGIG (reference sequence). This CDR3 comprises 16 residues. With 1 base clipped from V and 8 bases from J, the junction kept 14 bases outside the gene matches. The CDR3 DNA is TGTGCCTGGAGTGAAAGGGGACAGGGTATTTTGTGGGGCTACACCTTC. It translates to CAWSERGQGILWGYTF.

V is TRBV6-5 and J is TRBJ1-1; weak D call: TRBD1 (6 bases). The CDR3 has 12 residues. The V end was cut by 4 bases, the J end by 12 bases, with 15 bases between. Germline V lookup: CDR1 MNHEY, CDR2 SVGAGI. The CDR3 region is CASSSMVGTTFF. The CDR3 DNA reads TGTGCCAGCAGTTCAATGGTTGGGACAACTTTCTTT.

A single count supports this clone. V and J are TRBV27 and TRBJ2-3; D possibly corresponds to TRBD2 (6 bases). This CDR3 region has 14 residues. Between the trimmed V and J ends, which lost 5 bases and 7 bases, there was a span of 16 bases. Germline lookup yields CDR1 MNHEY and CDR2 SMNVEV (reference sequence). CDR3 amino acids: CASSPPGGMNTQYF. The CDR3 DNA is TGTGCCAGCAGTCCCCCCGGGGGTATGAATACGCAGTATTTT.

The rearrangement uses TRBV7-9 and TRBJ1-5, with 7 bases aligning to TRBD1. The CDR3 length is 15 residues. Germline loops: CDR1 SEHNR, CDR2 FQNEAQ (reference sequence). V lost 5 bases and J lost 1; bases outside the gene matches: 5. The CDR3 DNA sequence: TGTGCCAGCAGCCCTGGGACAGCCAGCAATCAGCCCCAGCATTTT. Translating gives CASSPGTASNQPQHF.

This clone has more than one count but fewer than ten. This chain connects TRBV19 to TRBJ1-4; a possible D gene is TRBD1 (5 bases). Germline CDR1 reads LNHDA; CDR2 reads SQIVND (reference sequence). Deletions cut 5 bases from V and 4 bases from J, with 14 bases between. This CDR3 spans 15 amino acids. CDR3 bases: TGTGCCAGTAGTGCTCAGGGTTTAGATAATGAAAAACTGTTTTTT. Residues: CASSAQGLDNEKLFF.

The V gene is TRBV2, the J gene TRBJ2-7; 9 bases line up with TRBD1. CDR3 size: 14 residues. Looked up from germline, CDR1 is SNHLY and CDR2 is FYNNEI. V lost 6 bases and J lost 4; bases outside the gene matches: 7. Here the CDR3 DNA reads TGTGCCAGCAGCTCCGGGACAGGGTTTTACGAGCAGTACTTC. This translates into CASSSGTGFYEQYF.

The CDR3 protein is CASSLGQGGWNTEAFF. The CDR3 DNA sequence: TGCGCCAGCAGCTTAGGACAGGGCGGGTGGAACACTGAAGCTTTCTTT. The chain is built from TRBV5-1 and TRBJ1-1; 8 bases map to TRBD1. Per germline, CDR1 SGHRS and CDR2 YFSETQ. The CDR3 covers 16 residues. Losses at the gene ends were 2 bases for V and 1 base for J; bases not matched to a gene: 7.